The source of this T cell receptor beta chain is a study of T cells in Graves' hyperthyroidism and ophthalmopathy. Patients were excluded for uncontrolled infection, other autoimmune disease, pregnancy or lactation. Out of roughly 9.1 ml of fresh peripheral blood came the PBMCs. Study-level results: Also found in blood were most expanded thyroid clonotypes above 0.001.

Amplified regions were TCR beta CDR3 sequences from RNA transcripts. RT-PCR in the first round (using the HTBI primer set) targeted the TCR CDR3. MiXCR was run by TCRdb on the multiplex PCR reads, yielding one entry per CDR3 protein. The sample records roughly 600,000 distinct CDR3 sequences, roughly 14% being singletons. Germline values: CDR1 SGHTA, CDR2 FQGTGA. This CDR3 has 17 residues. J gave up 2 bases and V 5 bases, and 11 bases lay outside the gene matches. Notes on this clonotype: Its specificity is unknown.

This sequence joins TRBV7-3 and TRBJ2-2, with 7 bases that match TRBD2. The sequence was obtained from a woman aged 45-65 years with Graves' ophthalmopathy. The sequenced material came from blood. The CDR3 bases are TGTGCCAGCAGCCCTTTACCCGGGACTATTAACACCGGGGAGCTGTTTTTT. It encodes CASSPLPGTINTGELFF.